Listed below are T cell receptor beta chains from one sample, sequenced in a study of shared clonotypes between healthy human individuals. Profiling relied on immunoSEQ multiplex PCR, and the TCRdb table lists in-frame clones only, not all of them. The sample has millions of clones, over 90% seen once; the top ten hold approximately 0.4%. The sample comprised naive CD4+ T cells from PBMCs. These receptor sequences come from a man aged 18 to 30 in good health. Some clones in this sample may be carry-over from other donors' samples. CDR3s include the opening cysteine and the closing phenylalanine or tryptophan. D genes are given only for firm matches. Part of the rows lack a size; the others show once, few, many or a class for expanded clones.

v_gene	abundance	d_gene	j_gene	CDR3aa	CDR3nt
TRBV2	NA	TRBD1	TRBJ1-1	CASSIQGGTEAFF	TGTGCCAGCAGTATACAGGGGGGCACTGAAGCTTTCTTT
TRBV27	NA	NA	TRBJ2-2	CASSLRGGTGELFF	TGTGCCAGCAGTTTACGGGGTGGGACCGGGGAGCTGTTTTTT
TRBV6-5	NA	NA	TRBJ1-1	CASSYGGGPTEAFF	TGTGCCAGCAGTTACGGAGGGGGGCCCACTGAAGCTTTCTTT
TRBV28	NA	NA	TRBJ1-1	CASTRKTNTEAFF	TGTGCCAGCACCAGAAAGACGAACACTGAAGCTTTCTTT
TRBV15	NA	NA	TRBJ1-2	CATSPGGTMNYGYTF	TGTGCCACCAGCCCCGGGGGGACTATGAACTATGGCTACACCTTC
TRBV7-8	NA	NA	TRBJ2-4	CASSLTLLAKNIQYF	TGTGCCAGCAGCTTAACTCTTTTAGCCAAAAACATTCAGTACTTC
TRBV18	NA	NA	TRBJ1-4	CASSPLSRGEKLFF	TGTGCCAGCTCACCACTATCCAGGGGTGAAAAACTGTTTTTT
TRBV15	few	NA	TRBJ1-5	CATSRRLGISNQPQHF	TGTGCCACCAGCCGACGTCTAGGTATAAGCAATCAGCCCCAGCATTTT
TRBV30	NA	NA	TRBJ2-1	CALRGGSYNEQFF	TGTGCCTTGAGGGGGGGCTCCTACAATGAGCAGTTCTTC
TRBV5-1	once	NA	TRBJ2-7	CASSLVGPGYEQYF	TGCGCCAGCAGCTTGGTGGGACCGGGTTACGAGCAGTACTTC
TRBV28	NA	NA	TRBJ1-5	CASSPRSTRSNQPQHF	TGTGCCAGCAGTCCTAGATCGACACGCAGCAATCAGCCCCAGCATTTT
TRBV15	once	NA	TRBJ2-5	CATKRGAHEETQYF	TGTGCCACCAAGCGTGGAGCTCATGAAGAGACCCAGTACTTC
TRBV28	NA	NA	TRBJ2-1	CASRRVYNEQFF	TGTGCCAGCAGGAGGGTCTACAATGAGCAGTTCTTC
TRBV30	NA	NA	TRBJ1-6	CAFPKDMLCLPYNSPLHF	TGTGCCTTTCCAAAAGATATGTTATGTTTGCCCTATAATTCACCCCTCCACTTT
TRBV15	NA	NA	TRBJ1-4	CATSREGSATNEKLFF	TGTGCCACCAGCAGAGAAGGATCTGCAACTAATGAAAAACTGTTTTTT
TRBV10-2	NA	NA	TRBJ2-7	CASRDPGRAHYEQYF	TGCGCCAGCAGGGACCCAGGGCGGGCCCACTACGAGCAGTACTTC
TRBV19	NA	TRBD2	TRBJ2-2	CASSIDAGDYGGELFF	TGTGCCAGTAGTATAGATGCGGGGGACTACGGCGGGGAGCTGTTTTTT